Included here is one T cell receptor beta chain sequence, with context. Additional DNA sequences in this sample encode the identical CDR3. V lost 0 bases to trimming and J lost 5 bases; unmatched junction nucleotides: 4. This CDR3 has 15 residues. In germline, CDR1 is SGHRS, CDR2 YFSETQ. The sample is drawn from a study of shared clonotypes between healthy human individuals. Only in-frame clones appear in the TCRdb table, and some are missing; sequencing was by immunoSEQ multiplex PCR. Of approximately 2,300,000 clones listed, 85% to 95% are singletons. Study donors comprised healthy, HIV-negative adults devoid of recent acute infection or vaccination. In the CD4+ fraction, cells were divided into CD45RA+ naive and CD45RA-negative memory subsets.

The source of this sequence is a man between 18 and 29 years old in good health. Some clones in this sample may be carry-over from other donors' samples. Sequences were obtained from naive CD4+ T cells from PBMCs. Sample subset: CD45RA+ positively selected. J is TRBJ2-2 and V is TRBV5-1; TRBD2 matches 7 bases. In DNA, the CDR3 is TGCGCCAGCAGCTTGGTGGCGGGAGAGACCGGGGAGCTGTTTTTT. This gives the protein CASSLVAGETGELFF.